These T cell receptor beta chains were read from a single sample in a study of PD-1 blockade in classical Hodgkin lymphoma. Clones were read by immunoSEQ multiplex PCR, and TCRdb kept only the in-frame ones, dropping some. The table lists some 60,000 clones, roughly nine tenths of them singletons. The sample consisted of peripheral blood mononuclear cells (PBMCs), taken at baseline. These receptors all stem from a human donor with classical Hodgkin lymphoma. CDR3s include the opening cysteine and the closing phenylalanine or tryptophan. The D gene is left open where the match is weak. Clone size is given for some rows only: seen once, a few or many times, or a class if the clone is expanded.

>TRBD2|NA|TRBJ2-7|14|TRBV11-2
TGTGCCAGCAGCTTAGTTGGCGGGAGGGGGGAGCAGTACTTC
CASSLVGGRGEQYF
>NA|NA|TRBJ2-7|13|TRBV5-4
TGTGCCAGCAGCTTCCAGGAGCACTACGAGCAGTACTTC
CASSFQEHYEQYF
>TRBD1|NA|TRBJ1-6|13|TRBV27
TGTGCCAGCCGGACAGGGGGAAATTCACCCCTCCACTTT
CASRTGGNSPLHF
>TRBD2|NA|TRBJ2-3|18|TRBV19
TGTGCCAGTAGTACCCAGACTAGCGGGGGGGAAGGCACAGATACGCAGTATTTT
CASSTQTSGGEGTDTQYF
>TRBD2|NA|TRBJ2-2|14|TRBV30
TGTGCCAGGGGACTAGCGGGATCTAGCGGGGAGCTGTTTTTT
CARGLAGSSGELFF
>NA|NA|TRBJ1-1|16|TRBV5-6
TGTGCCAGCAGCTTGTCAGGGTTAAAGGGTGCGACTGAAGCTTTCTTT
CASSLSGLKGATEAFF
>TRBD2|NA|TRBJ2-3|15|TRBV7-9
TGTGCCAGCAGCCTCAACGGACTAGCCGGGGATACGCAGTATTTT
CASSLNGLAGDTQYF
>NA|NA|TRBJ2-7|15|TRBV11-2
TGTGCCAGCAGCTTAGGGGGGAACCCAACCTACGAGCAGTACTTC
CASSLGGNPTYEQYF
>NA|NA|TRBJ1-1|13|TRBV5-1
TGCGCCCGCAACAGAACCGACACTATTGAAGCTTTCTTT
CARNRTDTIEAFF
>NA|NA|TRBJ2-7|14|TRBV9
TGTGCCAGCAGCCCACACCTGACCTACTACGAGCAGTACTTC
CASSPHLTYYEQYF
>TRBD2|NA|TRBJ2-7|17|TRBV7-2
TGTGCCAGCAGCTTAGGCCCCTCTAGCGGGGGGGCCTACGAGCAGTACTTC
CASSLGPSSGGAYEQYF
>NA|NA|TRBJ2-7|12|TRBV18
TGTGCCAGCTCACTCCAGGGCAGCGAGCAGTACTTC
CASSLQGSEQYF
>NA|NA|TRBJ2-6|15|TRBV28
TGTGCCAGCAGTTTAGGTACAGGGGGGGCCAACGTCCTGACTTTC
CASSLGTGGANVLTF
>NA|NA|TRBJ2-7|16|TRBV4-1
TGCGCCAGCAGCCAAGAATGGGCGGCCCCCTCCTACGAGCAGTACTTC
CASSQEWAAPSYEQYF
>NA|few|TRBJ2-3|15|TRBV7-8
TGTGCCAGCAGCGGTCCGGGACCATACACAGATACGCAGTATTTT
CASSGPGPYTDTQYF
>TRBD1|NA|TRBJ2-7|15|TRBV11-2
TGTGCCAGCAGCTTGGGTGGGACAGACTCCTACGAGCAGTACTTC
CASSLGGTDSYEQYF
>TRBD1|NA|TRBJ1-4|14|TRBV2
TGTGCCAGCAACCGGGACAGACTTAATGAAAAACTGTTTTTT
CASNRDRLNEKLFF
>TRBD1|NA|TRBJ2-5|13|TRBV2
TGTGCCAGTAATAGGGACAGCCAAGAGACCCAGTACTTC
CASNRDSQETQYF
>NA|NA|TRBJ1-1|12|TRBV5-4
TGTGCCAGCAGCTCCATGGGGGGAGGAGCTTTCTTT
CASSSMGGGAFF
>TRBD1|NA|TRBJ2-7|15|TRBV6-6
TGTGCCAGCAGTTACTCGGGACAGGGGACCCACGAGCAGTACTTC
CASSYSGQGTHEQYF
>NA|NA|TRBJ1-3|15|TRBV7-9
TGTGCCAGCAGCTTAGACAGGGAATCTGGAAACACCATATATTTT
CASSLDRESGNTIYF
>NA|once|TRBJ1-4|14|TRBV9
TGTGCCAGCAGCTCGGGACTGAGTAATGAAAAACTGTTTTTT
CASSSGLSNEKLFF
>TRBD1|NA|TRBJ2-3|16|TRBV14
TGTGCCAGCAGCCGAGAGGACAGGGGTGACGCAGATACGCAGTATTTT
CASSREDRGDADTQYF
>TRBD1|once|TRBJ2-5|14|TRBV6-5
TGTGCCAGCAGTCAGACAGGGGATGGGGAGACCCAGTACTTC
CASSQTGDGETQYF
>NA|NA|TRBJ2-1|13|TRBV13
TGTGCCAGCAGCCCCCCGGATTGGAATGAGCAGTTCTTC
CASSPPDWNEQFF
>NA|NA|TRBJ1-1|14|TRBV7-9
TGTGCCAGCAGCTTAGAGGTCAGGTACACTGAAGCTTTCTTT
CASSLEVRYTEAFF
>NA|NA|TRBJ2-7|19|TRBV5-1
TGCGCCAGCAGCGGTGGCATGAGCAGCCCCGAACCCTCAAACTACGAGCAGTACTTC
CASSGGMSSPEPSNYEQYF
>NA|NA|TRBJ2-7|13|TRBV27
TGTGCCAGCAGTTTAGGTGTGCCCTACGAGCAGTACTTC
CASSLGVPYEQYF
>TRBD1|few|TRBJ2-7|16|TRBV27
TGTGCCAGCAGCCTACAGGGGCCCACGACCATCCACGAGCAGTACTTC
CASSLQGPTTIHEQYF
>NA|NA|TRBJ2-7|15|TRBV11-2
TGTGCCAGCAGCAACCGTCCCGACAGGCTCTACGAGCAGTACTTC
CASSNRPDRLYEQYF
>NA|NA|TRBJ2-1|13|TRBV7-8
TGTGCCAGCAGCCCAGGCCCTACGCTTGAGCAGTTCTTC
CASSPGPTLEQFF
>NA|NA|TRBJ1-2|13|TRBV6-5
TGTGCCAGCAGTTACGGGGGCCTGAGTGGCTACACCTTC
CASSYGGLSGYTF
>TRBD1|NA|TRBJ2-5|14|TRBV5-1
TGCGCCAGCAGCCCAGACAGGGCCCAAGAGACCCAGTACTTC
CASSPDRAQETQYF
>NA|NA|TRBJ1-3|12|TRBV7-9
TGTGCCAGCAGTCGCAGCGGAAACACCATATATTTT
CASSRSGNTIYF
>NA|NA|TRBJ1-5|13|TRBV6-6
TGTGCCAGCATGACAGGATTCAATCAGCCCCAGCATTTT
CASMTGFNQPQHF
>NA|NA|TRBJ2-7|14|TRBV5-5
TGTGCCAGCAGCTTCAGCCCATGGGGATACGAGCAGTACTTC
CASSFSPWGYEQYF
>TRBD2|NA|TRBJ2-1|15|TRBV11-1
TGTGCCAGCAGCTTGACTAGCGGGAGGTCAAATGAGCAGTTCTTC
CASSLTSGRSNEQFF
>NA|once|TRBJ2-1|15|TRBV6-5
TGTGCCAGCAGTTACTCCCCAGCCCCCTACAATGAGCAGTTCTTC
CASSYSPAPYNEQFF
>NA|NA|TRBJ1-1|15|TRBV28
TGTGCCAGCAGTTTCGATGAAGGTCTGAACACTGAAGCTTTCTTT
CASSFDEGLNTEAFF
>TRBD1|NA|TRBJ2-5|16|TRBV28
TGTGCCAGCAGTTCCTTGACAGGGGGGACACAAGAGACCCAGTACTTC
CASSSLTGGTQETQYF
>NA|NA|TRBJ2-1|21|TRBV28
TGTGCCAGCAGTGGGCGGGACAGGGCGATTATAGCGGGATTCTCCTACAATGAGCAGTTCTTC
CASSGRDRAIIAGFSYNEQFF
>NA|NA|TRBJ2-7|12|TRBV6-6
TGTGCCAGCCGGGGCAGTACCTACGAGCAGTACTTC
CASRGSTYEQYF
>NA|few|TRBJ2-7|15|TRBV28
TGTGCCAGCAGTTTAGATCACAGTCACTCCTACGAGCAGTACTTC
CASSLDHSHSYEQYF
>NA|NA|TRBJ2-2|13|TRBV6-1
TGTGCGGGGAACAGGCTCGGCACCGGGGAGCTGTTTTTT
CAGNRLGTGELFF
>NA|many|TRBJ1-3|16|TRBV10-3
TGTGCCATCAGTGATACAGACAGGTTCGCTGGAAACACCATATATTTT
CAISDTDRFAGNTIYF
>NA|few|TRBJ2-6|19|TRBV4-1
TGCGCCAGCAGCCAAGAAGGAGGGGGCACCGGCTCTGGGGCCAACGTCCTGACTTTC
CASSQEGGGTGSGANVLTF
>TRBD2|NA|TRBJ2-7|14|TRBV7-9
TGTGCCAGCAGCTTTTCACTAGCGTCCGGCGAGCAGTACTTC
CASSFSLASGEQYF
>TRBD2|NA|TRBJ2-7|14|TRBV11-2
TGTGCCAGCAGCCGTACTAGCGGGTCCTACGAGCAGTACTTC
CASSRTSGSYEQYF
>NA|once|TRBJ2-7|19|TRBV28
TGTGCCAGCAGTATACAGACTAGATCTCGGACGGGGCAGAGGTTCGAGCAGTACTTC
CASSIQTRSRTGQRFEQYF
>TRBD1|NA|TRBJ2-5|17|TRBV27
TGTGCCAGCAGTGCGCTCCCCGACAGGGATACCCAAGAGACCCAGTACTTC
CASSALPDRDTQETQYF
>TRBD2|NA|TRBJ2-5|17|TRBV5-6
TGTGCCAGCAGCTTGTTTCCGGGACTAGCGGGACAAGAGACCCAGTACTTC
CASSLFPGLAGQETQYF
>NA|once|TRBJ2-5|13|TRBV5-1
TGCGCCAGCAGCTTAGGGGAATTCGCGACCCAGTACTTC
CASSLGEFATQYF
>NA|NA|TRBJ1-5|13|TRBV2
TGTGCCAGCACCCAGGGTCCAAATCAGCCCCAGCATTTT
CASTQGPNQPQHF
>NA|NA|TRBJ2-7|15|TRBV19
TGTGCCAGTAGCGGAACAGAAACTAGCTCCTACGAGCAGTACTTC
CASSGTETSSYEQYF